This T cell receptor beta chain was sequenced in a study of cytomegalovirus exposure and HLA in healthy donors. At the level of the study: Early released data comprised about 85 million unique TCRs from HLA-typed donors. For the 300 to 400 genotyped donors, 65% to 90% fell within the Caucasian-associated ancestry cluster.

From germline, CDR1 is LNHDA and CDR2 SQIVND (reference sequence). V lost 5 bases, J lost 0 bases, and 12 bases stayed unmatched. This CDR3 has 17 residues. About this clone itself: Its antigen is unidentified.

In the PCR, 60 Vbeta and 13 Jbeta primers were used. Sequencing was performed with immunoSEQ multiplex PCR; in TCRdb, only in-frame clones are kept and a portion is missing. The sample has some 130,000 clones, roughly 84% seen once; the top ten hold around 1.2%. Regarding the study as a whole: Reports credit the classifier with highly specific, highly sensitive diagnosis of cytomegalovirus status. It was in a later analysis that TCR association rates were seen to vary by HLA locus, highest for DRB1 and lowest for HLA-C.

The receptor was derived from a girl aged 2-10 years in good health and CMV-seronegative. Sequencing was performed on PBMCs. The chain couples TRBV19 to TRBJ2-7, with TRBD1 matching 8 bases. As DNA, the CDR3 is TGTGCCAGTAGTCAGTCCGGGACAGGCGTCAGCTCCTACGAGCAGTACTTC. Protein: CASSQSGTGVSSYEQYF.